The rows below give T cell receptor beta chains drawn from one sample of a study of T cell changes during pregnancy in multiple sclerosis. TCRdb's copy holds only in-frame clones and misses some; the assay was immunoSEQ multiplex PCR. In the table there are under 45,000 clones, 94% of which are singletons. The sample consisted of CD4+ T cells from peripheral blood mononuclear cells, taken after pregnancy. All receptors derive from a female donor with multiple sclerosis, enrolled in a pregnancy study. CDR3s include the opening cysteine and the closing phenylalanine or tryptophan. Fields, in order: J gene, D gene, V gene, CDR3 DNA, CDR3 protein. A D gene is named only where the DNA matches it firmly.

>TRBJ1-2|TRBD1|TRBV18
TGTGCCAGCTCGCAGGGACAGGGGAACTATGGCTACACCTTC
CASSQGQGNYGYTF
>TRBJ2-1|TRBD2|TRBV5-1
TGCGCCAGCAGCGGCCTGACTAGCGGGAGATACAATGAGCAGTTCTTC
CASSGLTSGRYNEQFF
>TRBJ1-1|TRBD1|TRBV11-2
TGTGCCAGCAGCTTCCGGGACAGGGGGACTGAAGCTTTCTTT
CASSFRDRGTEAFF
>TRBJ1-2|-|TRBV29-1
TGCAGCGCTGGACAGCGCTATGGCTACACCTTC
CSAGQRYGYTF
>TRBJ1-6|TRBD1|TRBV10-3
TGTGCCACCGGGACAGGGAATTCACCCCTCCACTTT
CATGTGNSPLHF
>TRBJ2-1|-|TRBV18
TGTGCCAGCTCACCACAGGTGGCATCTGTTGGGGGGAGCAATGAGCAGTTCTTC
CASSPQVASVGGSNEQFF
>TRBJ2-6|-|TRBV7-2
TGTGCCAGCAGTTCGGACGGGTTGAGGGCTGGGGCCAACGTCCTGACTTTC
CASSSDGLRAGANVLTF
>TRBJ1-1|TRBD1|TRBV27
TGTGCCAGCAGTCGACGGGACAGGGGGAACACTGAAGCTTTCTTT
CASSRRDRGNTEAFF
>TRBJ2-2|TRBD2|TRBV11-2
TGTGCCAGCAGACTAGCGGGGAGTACCGGGGAGCTGTTTTTT
CASRLAGSTGELFF
>TRBJ1-3|TRBD1|TRBV5-6
TGTGCCAGCAGTATGACAGGGAACACCATATATTTT
CASSMTGNTIYF